The sequence of this T cell receptor beta chain was determined in a study of T cell repertoires in cytomegalovirus infection. The wider study: In public TCR beta signatures, there were indications of both CMV infection and matching HLA type.

Whole-study findings and limits: People with CMV and the relevant HLA were identified by cumulative public TCR beta family frequency. The response measured ex vivo was dominated by TCR beta clonotypes (HLA-C-restricted and CMV-specific).

One entry per CDR3 protein, called by TCRdb with MiXCR from the reads. Among 400,000 to 600,000 distinct CDR3 sequences listed, 42% were seen once. About this clonotype: What it recognizes is unknown.

Germline V gives CDR1 SGHTA, CDR2 FQGNSA. Losses at the gene ends were 5 bases for V and 8 bases for J; bases not matched to a gene: 12. The CDR3 has 15 residues. The sequence derives from a human donor in good health (CMV status not recorded). Some clones in this sample may be carry-over from other donors' samples. The rearrangement uses TRBV7-2 and TRBJ1-1; 9 nucleotides match TRBD1. The sequences come from cultured PBMCs, collected from culture after CMV antigen stimulation. The chain's CDR3 is CASSRDRVITTEAFF. CDR3 sequence (DNA): TGTGCCAGCAGCCGGGACAGGGTAATAACTACCGAAGCTTTCTTT.